This record concerns one T cell receptor (beta chain) sequence. Its cognate antigen is unknown. Samples were taken several times over chemoradiotherapy. Only in-frame clones appear in the TCRdb table, and some are missing; sequencing was by immunoSEQ multiplex PCR. The sample lists just under 4,000 clones; roughly 74% were seen once. The data derive from a study of chemoradiotherapy in HPV16-positive cancers. Study-level information: Candidate HPV-specific clones and shared TCR motifs came from two HPV16-positive patients. Findings and limits, study-wide: Candidate HPV-specific clones and E7-related TCR motifs grew in tumor during treatment.

The germline gives CDR1 SGHRS, CDR2 YFSETQ. The CDR3 is made up of 15 amino acids. Unmatched junction bases numbered 2, after V lost 7 bases and J lost 0 bases. The rearrangement uses TRBV5-1 and TRBJ2-6; the match to TRBD1 covers 9 bases. This clonotype was obtained from a human donor with HPV-associated anogenital cancer. The material was obtained from a patient who underwent chemoradiotherapy. The CDR3 is CASGTGLSGANVLTF. The CDR3 coding sequence is TGCGCCAGCGGGACAGGGCTCTCTGGGGCCAACGTCCTGACTTTC.